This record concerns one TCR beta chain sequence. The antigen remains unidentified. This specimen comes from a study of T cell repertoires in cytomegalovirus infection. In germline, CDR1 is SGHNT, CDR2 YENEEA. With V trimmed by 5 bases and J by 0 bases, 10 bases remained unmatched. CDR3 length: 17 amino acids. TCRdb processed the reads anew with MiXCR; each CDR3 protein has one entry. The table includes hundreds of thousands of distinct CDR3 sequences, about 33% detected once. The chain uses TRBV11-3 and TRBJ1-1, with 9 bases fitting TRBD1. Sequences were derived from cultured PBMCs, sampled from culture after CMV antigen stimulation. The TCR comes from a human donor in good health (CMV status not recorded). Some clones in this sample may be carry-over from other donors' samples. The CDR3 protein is CASSDSGQGYMNTEAFF. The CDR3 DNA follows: TGTGCCAGCAGCGACTCGGGACAGGGCTACATGAACACTGAAGCTTTCTTT. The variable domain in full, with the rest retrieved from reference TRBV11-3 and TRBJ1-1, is EAGVVQSPRYKIIEKKQPVAFWCNPISGHNTLYWYLQNLGQGPELLIRYENEEAVDDSQLPKDRFSAERLKGVDSTLKIQPAELGDSAVYLCASSDSGQGYMNTEAFFGQGTRLTVV.